This T cell receptor (beta chain) was identified in a study of tumor and adjacent non-tumor tissue in lung cancer. Study overall: Samples averaged roughly 4.4 million productive TCRbeta reads each.

The library came from three nested PCR rounds adapted from ARM-PCR protocols. Using its own MiXCR run on the multiplex PCR reads, TCRdb lists one record per CDR3 protein. The sample lists approximately 66,000 distinct CDR3 sequences; around 64% were seen once. RNA was extracted from bulk tissue without any cell sorting. Distant lung tissue was collected more than 3 cm away from the tumor edge. This clonotype was seen just once. Its specificity is not known. Mismatch with germline at one junction end may stem from a read error. Whole-study findings and limits: Patients with more diverse tumor TCRs had worse survival. TCR diversity was significantly greater in tumor than normal lung tissue.

The sequence derives from a man in his 70s with non-small cell lung cancer. The sample comprised distant non-tumor lung tissue.

The CDR3 region is CASRLDSRTGGKGDTQYF. CDR3 DNA sequence: TGTGCCAGCAGATTAGACTCCCGGACAGGGGGGAAGGGGGATACGCAGTATTTT. The chain links TRBV11-2 to TRBJ2-3; 10 positions agree with TRBD1. Germline V gene data show CDR1 as SGHAT and CDR2 as FQNNGV. The length of the CDR3 is 18 residues.